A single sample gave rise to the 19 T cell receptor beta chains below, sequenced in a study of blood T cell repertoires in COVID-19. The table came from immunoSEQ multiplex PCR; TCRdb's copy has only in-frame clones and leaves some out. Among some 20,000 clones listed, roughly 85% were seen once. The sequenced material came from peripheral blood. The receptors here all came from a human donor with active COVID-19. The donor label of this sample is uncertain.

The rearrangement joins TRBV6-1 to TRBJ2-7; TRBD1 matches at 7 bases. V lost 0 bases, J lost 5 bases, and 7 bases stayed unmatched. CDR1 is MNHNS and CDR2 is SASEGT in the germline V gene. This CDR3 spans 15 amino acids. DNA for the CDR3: TGTGCCAGCAGTGAAGCGCACAGGGGTTGGGACGAGCAGTACTTC. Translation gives CASSEAHRGWDEQYF.

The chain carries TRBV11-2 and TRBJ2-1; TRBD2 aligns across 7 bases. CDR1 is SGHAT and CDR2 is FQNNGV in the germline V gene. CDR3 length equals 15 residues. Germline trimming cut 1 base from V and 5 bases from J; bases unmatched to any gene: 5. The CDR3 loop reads CASSLGLAVNNEQFF. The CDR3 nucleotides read TGTGCCAGCAGCTTAGGTCTAGCGGTAAACAATGAGCAGTTCTTC.

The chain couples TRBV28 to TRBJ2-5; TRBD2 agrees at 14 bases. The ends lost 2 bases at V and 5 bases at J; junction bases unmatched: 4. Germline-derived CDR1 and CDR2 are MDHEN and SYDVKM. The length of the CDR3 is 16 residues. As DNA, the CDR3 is TGTGCCAGCAGTTTACCGACTAGCGGGAGGGAGGAGACCCAGTACTTC. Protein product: CASSLPTSGREETQYF.

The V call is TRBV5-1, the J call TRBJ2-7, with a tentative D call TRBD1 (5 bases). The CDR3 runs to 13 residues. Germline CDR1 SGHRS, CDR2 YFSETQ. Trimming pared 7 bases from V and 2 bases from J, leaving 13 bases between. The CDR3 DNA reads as TGCGCCAGCGGGCAGGGAAACACCTACGAGCAGTACTTC. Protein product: CASGQGNTYEQYF. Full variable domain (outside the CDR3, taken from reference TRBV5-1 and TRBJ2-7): KAGVTQTPRYLIKTRGQQVTLSCSPISGHRSVSWYQQTPGQGLQFLFEYFSETQRNKGNFPGRFSGRQFSNSRSEMNVSTLELGDSALYLCASGQGNTYEQYFGPGTRLTVT.

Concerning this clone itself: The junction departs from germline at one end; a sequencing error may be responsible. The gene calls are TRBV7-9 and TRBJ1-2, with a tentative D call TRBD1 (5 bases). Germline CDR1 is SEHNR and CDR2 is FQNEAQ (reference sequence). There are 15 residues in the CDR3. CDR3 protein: CASSDRIRTAGQVAF. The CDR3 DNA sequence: TGTGCCAGCAGCGACCGAATAAGGACGGCAGGGCAAGTCGCCTTC.

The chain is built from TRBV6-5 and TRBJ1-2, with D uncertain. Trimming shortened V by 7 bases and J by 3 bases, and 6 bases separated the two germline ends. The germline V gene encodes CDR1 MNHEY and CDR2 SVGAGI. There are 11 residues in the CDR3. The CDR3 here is CASTGDYGYTF. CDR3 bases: TGTGCCAGCACGGGAGACTATGGCTACACCTTC.

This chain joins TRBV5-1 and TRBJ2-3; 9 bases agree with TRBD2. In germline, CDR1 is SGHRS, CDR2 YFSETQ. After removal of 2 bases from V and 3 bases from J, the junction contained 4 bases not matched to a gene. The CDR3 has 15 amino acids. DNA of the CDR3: TGCGCCAGCAGCTTCGGGACTAGCAGAACAGATACGCAGTATTTT. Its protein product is CASSFGTSRTDTQYF.

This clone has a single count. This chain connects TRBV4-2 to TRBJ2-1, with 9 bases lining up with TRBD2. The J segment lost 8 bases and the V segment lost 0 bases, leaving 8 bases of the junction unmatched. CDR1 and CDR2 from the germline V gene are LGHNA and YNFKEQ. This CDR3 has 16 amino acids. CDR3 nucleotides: TGTGCCAGCAGCCAAGAACGCCTAGCGGGAAGTGATGAGCAGTTCTTC. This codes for CASSQERLAGSDEQFF.

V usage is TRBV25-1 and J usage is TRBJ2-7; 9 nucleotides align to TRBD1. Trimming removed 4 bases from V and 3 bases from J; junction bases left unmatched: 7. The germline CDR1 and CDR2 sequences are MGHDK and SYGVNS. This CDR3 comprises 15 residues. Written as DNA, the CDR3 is TGTGCCAGCAGTGGTCGGGACAGGGCTAACTACGAGCAGTACTTC. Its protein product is CASSGRDRANYEQYF.

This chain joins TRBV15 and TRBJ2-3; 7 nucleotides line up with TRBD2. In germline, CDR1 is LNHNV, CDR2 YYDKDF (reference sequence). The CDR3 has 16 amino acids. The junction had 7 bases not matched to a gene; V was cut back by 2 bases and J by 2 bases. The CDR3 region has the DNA TGTGCCACCAGCAGACAGTCGGGAGGAACCACAGATACGCAGTATTTT. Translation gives CATSRQSGGTTDTQYF.

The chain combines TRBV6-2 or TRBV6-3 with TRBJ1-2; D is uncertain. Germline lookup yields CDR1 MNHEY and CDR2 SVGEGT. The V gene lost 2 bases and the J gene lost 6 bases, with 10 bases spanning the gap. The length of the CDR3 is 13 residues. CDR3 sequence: CASSYEYRNGYTF. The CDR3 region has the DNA TGTGCCAGCAGTTACGAGTATCGCAATGGCTACACCTTC.

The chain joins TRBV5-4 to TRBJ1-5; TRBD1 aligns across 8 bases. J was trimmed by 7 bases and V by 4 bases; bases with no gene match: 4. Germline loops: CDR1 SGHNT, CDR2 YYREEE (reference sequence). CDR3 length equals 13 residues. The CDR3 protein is CASSRQGSQPQHF. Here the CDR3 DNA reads TGTGCCAGCAGCCGACAGGGGTCCCAGCCCCAGCATTTT.

The CDR3 spells CASSVLEGAGDTQYF. CDR3 nucleotides: TGTGCCAGCAGCGTACTGGAGGGAGCTGGAGATACGCAGTATTTT. The genes are TRBV9 and TRBJ2-3, with a possible D match to TRBD2 (6 bases). The germline V gene has CDR1 SGDLS and CDR2 YYNGEE. V was clipped by 1 base and J by 5 bases, with 14 bases between them. The length of the CDR3 is 15 residues.

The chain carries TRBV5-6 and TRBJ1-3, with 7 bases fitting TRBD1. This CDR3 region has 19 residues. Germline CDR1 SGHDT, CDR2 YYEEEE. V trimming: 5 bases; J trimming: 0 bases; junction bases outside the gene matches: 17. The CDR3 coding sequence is TGTGCCAGCAGGAGTTTTGTGAGGGACAGAAGCTACTCTGGAAACACCATATATTTT. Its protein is CASRSFVRDRSYSGNTIYF.

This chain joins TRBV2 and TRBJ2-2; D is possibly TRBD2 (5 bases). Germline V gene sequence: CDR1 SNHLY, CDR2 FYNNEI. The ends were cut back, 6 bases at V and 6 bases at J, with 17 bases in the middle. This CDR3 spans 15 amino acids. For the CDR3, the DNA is TGTGCCAGCAGCTCCGGTAGGCTAGCTCCCGGGGAGCTGTTTTTT. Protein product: CASSSGRLAPGELFF.

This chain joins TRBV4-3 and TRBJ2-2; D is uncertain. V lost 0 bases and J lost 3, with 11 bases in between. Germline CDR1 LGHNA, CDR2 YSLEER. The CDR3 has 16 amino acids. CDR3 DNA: TGCGCCAGCAGCCAAGAACGCGGTCTCGACACCGGGGAGCTGTTTTTT. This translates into CASSQERGLDTGELFF.

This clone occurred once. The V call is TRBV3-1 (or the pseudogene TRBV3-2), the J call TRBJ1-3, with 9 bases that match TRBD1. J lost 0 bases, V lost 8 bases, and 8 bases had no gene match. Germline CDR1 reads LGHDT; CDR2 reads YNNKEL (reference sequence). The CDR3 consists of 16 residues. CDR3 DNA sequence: TGTGCCAGCGCAAGACAGGGGGGCAGCTCTGGAAACACCATATATTTT. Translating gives CASARQGGSSGNTIYF.

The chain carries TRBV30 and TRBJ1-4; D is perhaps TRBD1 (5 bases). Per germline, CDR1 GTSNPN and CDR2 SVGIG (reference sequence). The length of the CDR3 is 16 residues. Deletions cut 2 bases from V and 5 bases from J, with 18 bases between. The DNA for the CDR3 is TGTGCCTGGAGTACCGGACAAGGGCCTGGAAATGAAAAACTGTTTTTT. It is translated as CAWSTGQGPGNEKLFF.

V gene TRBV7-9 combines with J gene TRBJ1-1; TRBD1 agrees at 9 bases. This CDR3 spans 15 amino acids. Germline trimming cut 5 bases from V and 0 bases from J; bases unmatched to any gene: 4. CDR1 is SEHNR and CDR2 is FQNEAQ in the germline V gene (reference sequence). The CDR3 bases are TGTGCCAGCAGCGCCGGACAGGGGATGAACACTGAAGCTTTCTTT. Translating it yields CASSAGQGMNTEAFF.